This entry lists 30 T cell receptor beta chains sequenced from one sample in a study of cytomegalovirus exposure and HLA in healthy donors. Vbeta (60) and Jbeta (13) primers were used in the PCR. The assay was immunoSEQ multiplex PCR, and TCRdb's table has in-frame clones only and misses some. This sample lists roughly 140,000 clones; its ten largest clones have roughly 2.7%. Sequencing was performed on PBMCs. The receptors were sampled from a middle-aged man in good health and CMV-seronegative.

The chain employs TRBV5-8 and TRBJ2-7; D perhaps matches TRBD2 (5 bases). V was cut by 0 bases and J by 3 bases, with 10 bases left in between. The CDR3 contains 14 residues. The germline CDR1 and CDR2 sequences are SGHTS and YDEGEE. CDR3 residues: CASSLDSGGYEQYF. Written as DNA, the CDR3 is TGTGCCAGCAGCTTGGACAGTGGAGGCTACGAGCAGTACTTC.

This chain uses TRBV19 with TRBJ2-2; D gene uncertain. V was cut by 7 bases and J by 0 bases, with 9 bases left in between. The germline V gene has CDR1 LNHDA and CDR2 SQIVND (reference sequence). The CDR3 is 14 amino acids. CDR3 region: CASIPSANTGELFF. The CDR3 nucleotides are TGTGCCAGTATCCCCTCCGCGAACACCGGGGAGCTGTTTTTT.

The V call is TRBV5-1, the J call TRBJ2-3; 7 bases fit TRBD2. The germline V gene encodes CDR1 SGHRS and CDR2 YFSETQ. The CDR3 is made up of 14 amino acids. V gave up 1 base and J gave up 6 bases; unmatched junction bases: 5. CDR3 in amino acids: CASSLMGGIDTQYF. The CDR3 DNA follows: TGCGCCAGCAGCTTGATGGGGGGGATTGATACGCAGTATTTT.

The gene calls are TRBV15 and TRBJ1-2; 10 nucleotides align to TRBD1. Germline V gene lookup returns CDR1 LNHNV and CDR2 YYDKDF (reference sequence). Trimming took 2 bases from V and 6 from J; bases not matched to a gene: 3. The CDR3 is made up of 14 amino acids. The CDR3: CATSRHDRGHGYTF. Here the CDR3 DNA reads TGTGCCACCAGCAGACATGACAGGGGGCATGGCTACACCTTC.

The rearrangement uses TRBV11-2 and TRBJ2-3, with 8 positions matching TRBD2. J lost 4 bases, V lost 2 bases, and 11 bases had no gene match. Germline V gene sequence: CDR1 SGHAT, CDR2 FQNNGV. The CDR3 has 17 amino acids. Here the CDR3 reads CASSLRGGFSAPDTQYF. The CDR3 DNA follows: TGTGCCAGCAGCTTACGGGGGGGATTTTCAGCCCCAGATACGCAGTATTTT.

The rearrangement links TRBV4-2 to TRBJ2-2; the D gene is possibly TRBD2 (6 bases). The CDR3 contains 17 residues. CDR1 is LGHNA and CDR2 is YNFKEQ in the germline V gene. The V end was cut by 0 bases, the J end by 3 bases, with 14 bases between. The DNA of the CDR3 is TGTGCCAGCAGCCAAGATCCACCGGGGGTAGACACCGGGGAGCTGTTTTTT. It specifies CASSQDPPGVDTGELFF.

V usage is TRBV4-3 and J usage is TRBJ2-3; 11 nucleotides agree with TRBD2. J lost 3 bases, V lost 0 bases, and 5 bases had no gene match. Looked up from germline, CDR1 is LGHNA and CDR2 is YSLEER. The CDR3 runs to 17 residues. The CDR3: CASSQEKLAGGTDTQYF. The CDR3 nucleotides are TGCGCCAGCAGCCAAGAGAAGCTAGCGGGGGGTACAGATACGCAGTATTTT.

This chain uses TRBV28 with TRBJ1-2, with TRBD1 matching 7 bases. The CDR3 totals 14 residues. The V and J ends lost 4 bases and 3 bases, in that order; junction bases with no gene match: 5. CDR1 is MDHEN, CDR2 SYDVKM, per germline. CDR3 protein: CASSWTGGHYGYTF. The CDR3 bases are TGTGCCAGCAGTTGGACAGGCGGCCACTATGGCTACACCTTC.

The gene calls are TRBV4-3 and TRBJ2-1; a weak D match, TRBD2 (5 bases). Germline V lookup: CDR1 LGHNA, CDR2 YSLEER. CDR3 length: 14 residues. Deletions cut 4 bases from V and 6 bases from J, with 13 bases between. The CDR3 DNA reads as TGCGCCAGCAGCCGCCGCGGGCGCATCAATGAGCAGTTCTTC. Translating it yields CASSRRGRINEQFF.

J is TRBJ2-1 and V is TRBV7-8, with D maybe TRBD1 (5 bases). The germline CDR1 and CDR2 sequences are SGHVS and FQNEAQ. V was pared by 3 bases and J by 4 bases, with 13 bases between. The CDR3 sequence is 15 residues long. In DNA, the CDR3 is TGTGCCAGCAGCTTTAGCCAGGGTGTTTACAATGAGCAGTTCTTC. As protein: CASSFSQGVYNEQFF.

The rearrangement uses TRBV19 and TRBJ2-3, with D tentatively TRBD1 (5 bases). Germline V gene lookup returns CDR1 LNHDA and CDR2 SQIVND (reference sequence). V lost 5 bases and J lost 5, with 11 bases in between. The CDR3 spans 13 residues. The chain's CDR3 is CASSDSERDTQYF. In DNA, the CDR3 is TGTGCCAGTAGTGACAGCGAGCGAGATACGCAGTATTTT.

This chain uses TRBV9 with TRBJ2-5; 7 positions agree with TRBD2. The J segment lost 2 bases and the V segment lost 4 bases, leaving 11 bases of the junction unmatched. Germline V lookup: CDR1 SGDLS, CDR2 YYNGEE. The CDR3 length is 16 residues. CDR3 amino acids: CASSSEPLAPQETQYF. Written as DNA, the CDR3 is TGTGCCAGCAGCTCAGAACCACTAGCGCCGCAAGAGACCCAGTACTTC. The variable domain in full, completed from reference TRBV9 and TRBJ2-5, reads DSGVTQTPKHLITATGQRVTLRCSPRSGDLSVYWYQQSLDQGLQFLIQYYNGEERAKGNILERFSAQQFPDLHSELNLSSLELGDSALYFCASSSEPLAPQETQYFGPGTRLLVL.

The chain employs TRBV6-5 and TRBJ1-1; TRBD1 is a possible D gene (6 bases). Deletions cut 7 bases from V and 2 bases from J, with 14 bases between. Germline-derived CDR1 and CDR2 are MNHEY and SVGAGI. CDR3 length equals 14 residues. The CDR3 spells CASKGDLENTEAFF. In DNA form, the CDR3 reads TGTGCCAGCAAGGGGGACCTCGAAAACACTGAAGCTTTCTTT.

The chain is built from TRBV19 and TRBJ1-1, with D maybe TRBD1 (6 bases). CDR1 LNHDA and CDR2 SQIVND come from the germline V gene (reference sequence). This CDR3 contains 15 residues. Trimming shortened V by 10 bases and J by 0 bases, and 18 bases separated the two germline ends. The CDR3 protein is CATKGRQAVNTEAFF. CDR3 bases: TGTGCCACAAAGGGGCGACAGGCGGTGAACACTGAAGCTTTCTTT.

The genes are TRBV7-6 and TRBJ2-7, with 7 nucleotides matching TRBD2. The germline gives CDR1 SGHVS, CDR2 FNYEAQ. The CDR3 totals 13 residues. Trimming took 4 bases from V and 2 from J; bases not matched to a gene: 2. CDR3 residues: CASSSGGPYEQYF. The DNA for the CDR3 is TGTGCCAGCAGCTCGGGGGGACCCTACGAGCAGTACTTC. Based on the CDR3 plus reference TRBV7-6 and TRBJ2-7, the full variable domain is GAGVSQSPRYKVTKRGQDVALRCDPISGHVSLYWYRQALGQGPEFLTYFNYEAQQDKSGLPNDRFSAERPEGSISTLTIQRTEQRDSAMYRCASSSGGPYEQYFGPGTRLTVT.

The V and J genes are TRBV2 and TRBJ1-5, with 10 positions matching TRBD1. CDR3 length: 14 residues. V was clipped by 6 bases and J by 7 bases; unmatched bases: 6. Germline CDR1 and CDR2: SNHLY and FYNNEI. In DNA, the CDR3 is TGTGCCAGCAGCTTGGGACAGGGGAAGCAGCCCCAGCATTTT. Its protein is CASSLGQGKQPQHF.

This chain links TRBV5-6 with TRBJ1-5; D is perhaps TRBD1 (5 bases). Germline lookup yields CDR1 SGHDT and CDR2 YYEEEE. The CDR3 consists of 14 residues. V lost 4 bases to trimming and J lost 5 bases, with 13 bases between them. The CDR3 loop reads CASSPGGVHQPQHF. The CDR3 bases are TGTGCCAGCAGCCCGGGGGGGGTGCATCAGCCCCAGCATTTT. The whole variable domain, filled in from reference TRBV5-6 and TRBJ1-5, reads DAGVTQSPTHLIKTRGQQVTLRCSPKSGHDTVSWYQQALGQGPQFIFQYYEEEERQRGNFPDRFSGHQFPNYSSELNVNALLLGDSALYLCASSPGGVHQPQHFGDGTRLSIL.

The CDR3 sequence: CASNRGGAYNEQFF. CDR3 nucleotide sequence: TGTGCCAGCAATCGCGGGGGGGCCTACAATGAGCAGTTCTTC. The chain is built from TRBV27 and TRBJ2-1, with 9 positions matching TRBD2. The junction had 3 bases not matched to a gene; V was cut back by 7 bases and J by 2 bases. This CDR3 region has 14 residues. In germline, CDR1 is MNHEY, CDR2 SMNVEV (reference sequence).

CDR3 protein: CASSFTGAYGYTF. The CDR3 nucleotides read TGTGCCAGCAGTTTCACAGGGGCCTATGGCTACACCTTC. The chain is built from TRBV27 and TRBJ1-2; 7 nucleotides agree with TRBD1. In germline, CDR1 is MNHEY, CDR2 SMNVEV (reference sequence). CDR3 length: 13 amino acids. Losses at the gene ends were 3 bases for V and 4 bases for J; bases not matched to a gene: 2.

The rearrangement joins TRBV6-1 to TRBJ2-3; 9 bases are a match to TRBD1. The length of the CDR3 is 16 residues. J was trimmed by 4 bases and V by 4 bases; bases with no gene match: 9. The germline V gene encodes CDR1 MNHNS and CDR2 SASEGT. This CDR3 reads CASSGGTGRIADTQYF. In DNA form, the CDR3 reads TGTGCCAGCAGTGGGGGGACAGGGCGGATCGCAGATACGCAGTATTTT.

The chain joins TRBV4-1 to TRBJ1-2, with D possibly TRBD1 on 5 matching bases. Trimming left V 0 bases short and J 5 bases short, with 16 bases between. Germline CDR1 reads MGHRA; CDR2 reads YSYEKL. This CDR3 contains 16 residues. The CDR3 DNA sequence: TGCGCCAGCAGCCAAGATCTTAGCGGGGGAGGGTATGGCTACACCTTC. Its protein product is CASSQDLSGGGYGYTF.

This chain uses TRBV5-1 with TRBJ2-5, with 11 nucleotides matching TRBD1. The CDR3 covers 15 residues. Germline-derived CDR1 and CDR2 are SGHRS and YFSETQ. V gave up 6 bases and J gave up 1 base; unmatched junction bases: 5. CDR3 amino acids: CASTLGTGGQETQYF. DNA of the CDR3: TGCGCCAGCACCCTCGGGACAGGGGGCCAAGAGACCCAGTACTTC. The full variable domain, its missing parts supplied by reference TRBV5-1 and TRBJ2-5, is KAGVTQTPRYLIKTRGQQVTLSCSPISGHRSVSWYQQTPGQGLQFLFEYFSETQRNKGNFPGRFSGRQFSNSRSEMNVSTLELGDSALYLCASTLGTGGQETQYFGPGTRLLVL.

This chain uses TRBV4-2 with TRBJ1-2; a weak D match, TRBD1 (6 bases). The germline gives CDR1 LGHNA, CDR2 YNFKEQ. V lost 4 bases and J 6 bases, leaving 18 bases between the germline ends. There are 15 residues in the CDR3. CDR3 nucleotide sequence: TGTGCCAGCAGCCCCCGCGAGGGGGTAAGACATGGCTACACCTTC. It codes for CASSPREGVRHGYTF.

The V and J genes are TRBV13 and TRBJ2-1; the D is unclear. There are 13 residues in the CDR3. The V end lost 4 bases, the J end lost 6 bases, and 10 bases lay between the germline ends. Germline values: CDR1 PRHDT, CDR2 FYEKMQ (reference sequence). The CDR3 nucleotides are TGTGCCAGCAGCTCCACCCCTAGCAATGAGCAGTTCTTC. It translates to CASSSTPSNEQFF. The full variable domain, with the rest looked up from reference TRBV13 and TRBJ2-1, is AAGVIQSPRHLIKEKRETATLKCYPIPRHDTVYWYQQGPGQDPQFLISFYEKMQSDKGSIPDRFSAQQFSDYHSELNMSSLELGDSALYFCASSSTPSNEQFFGPGTRLTVL.

CDR3 bases: TGTGCCAGCAGCTTAGCGTCCAGTACCTACGAGCAGTACTTC. It specifies CASSLASSTYEQYF. The chain is built from TRBV7-8 and TRBJ2-7; D uncertain. The CDR3 length is 14 residues. V was cut by 0 bases and J by 2 bases, with 8 bases left in between. CDR1 is SGHVS, CDR2 FQNEAQ, per germline.

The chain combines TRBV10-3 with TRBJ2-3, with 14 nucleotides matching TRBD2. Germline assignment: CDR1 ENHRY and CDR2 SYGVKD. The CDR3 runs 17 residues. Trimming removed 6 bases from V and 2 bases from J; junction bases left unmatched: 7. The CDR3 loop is CAIRGLAGDRVTDTQYF. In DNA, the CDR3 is TGTGCCATCAGGGGACTAGCGGGGGATCGGGTCACAGATACGCAGTATTTT.

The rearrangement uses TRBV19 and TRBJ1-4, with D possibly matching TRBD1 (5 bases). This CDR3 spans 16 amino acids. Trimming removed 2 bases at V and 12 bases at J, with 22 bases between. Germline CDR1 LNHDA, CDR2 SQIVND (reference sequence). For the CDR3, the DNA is TGTGCCAGTAGTATATATATGAACCAGGGTGATCGGGAACTGTTTTTT. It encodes CASSIYMNQGDRELFF.

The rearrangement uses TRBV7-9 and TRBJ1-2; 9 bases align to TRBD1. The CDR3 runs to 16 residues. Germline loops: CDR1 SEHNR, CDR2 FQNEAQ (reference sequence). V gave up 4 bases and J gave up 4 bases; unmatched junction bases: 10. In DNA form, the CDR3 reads TGTGCCAGCAGCTCATCCGGGACAGGGTTCATCTATGGCTACACCTTC. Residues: CASSSSGTGFIYGYTF.

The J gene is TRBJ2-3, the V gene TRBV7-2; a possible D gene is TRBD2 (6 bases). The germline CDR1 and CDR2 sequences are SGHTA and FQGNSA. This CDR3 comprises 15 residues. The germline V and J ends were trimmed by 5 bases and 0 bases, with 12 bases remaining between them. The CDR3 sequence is CASSLEGTSTDTQYF. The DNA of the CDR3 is TGTGCCAGCAGCCTAGAGGGGACTAGCACAGATACGCAGTATTTT. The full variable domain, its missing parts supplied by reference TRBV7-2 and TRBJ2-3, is GAGVSQSPSNKVTEKGKDVELRCDPISGHTALYWYRQSLGQGLEFLIYFQGNSAPDKSGLPSDRFSAERTGGSVSTLTIQRTQQEDSAVYLCASSLEGTSTDTQYFGPGTRLTVL.

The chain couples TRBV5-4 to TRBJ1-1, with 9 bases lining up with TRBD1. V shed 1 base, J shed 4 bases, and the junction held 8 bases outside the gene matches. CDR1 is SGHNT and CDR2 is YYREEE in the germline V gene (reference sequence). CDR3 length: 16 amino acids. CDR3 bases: TGTGCCAGCAGCTTGAGTCTCGACAGGGGGGTCACTGAAGCTTTCTTT. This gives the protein CASSLSLDRGVTEAFF.